The 13 T cell receptor beta chains in this list originate from one sample, sequenced in a study of T cells after yellow fever vaccination. TCRdb analysed the 5' RACE reads with MiXCR anew, one entry per CDR3 protein. The sample comprises about 400,000 distinct CDR3 sequences, approximately 10% of which are singletons, and roughly 18% rests with the top ten. This sample comprised PBMCs, obtained on the day of the first yellow fever vaccination. Source of these receptors: a man between 18 and 35 years old who received the YFV17D yellow fever vaccine.

This clonotype showed up just a few times. The chain couples TRBV27 to TRBJ1-3; TRBD1 might be the D (6 bases). The V and J ends lost 5 bases and 2 bases respectively, with 16 bases between them. The CDR3 runs 16 residues. CDR1 MNHEY and CDR2 SMNVEV come from the germline V gene (reference sequence). CDR3 amino acids: CASSKGVGGAGNTIYF. DNA for the CDR3: TGTGCCAGCAGTAAGGGGGTAGGGGGAGCTGGAAACACCATATATTTT.

This clonotype was recorded many times. This rearrangement joins TRBV15 to TRBJ2-2, with unresolved D. The V and J ends lost 5 bases and 0 bases respectively, with 16 bases between them. Germline V gives CDR1 LNHNV, CDR2 YYDKDF (reference sequence). CDR3 size: 17 residues. CDR3 in DNA: TGTGCCACCAGCTTACGCCGCTGGCAACCGAACACCGGGGAGCTGTTTTTT. The encoded protein is CATSLRRWQPNTGELFF.

This clonotype was recorded a few times. The chain combines TRBV7-9 with TRBJ1-5; D possibly corresponds to TRBD1 (5 bases). CDR3 size: 15 residues. Trimming shortened V by 1 base and J by 11 bases, and 18 bases separated the two germline ends. Germline V lookup: CDR1 SEHNR, CDR2 FQNEAQ (reference sequence). In nucleotides, the CDR3 is TGTGCCAGCAGCTTAGGCGGGGCGCTCAACGACGCCCAGCATTTT. This codes for CASSLGGALNDAQHF.

The J gene is TRBJ2-7, the V gene TRBV1; the DNA was not used to check the table's D call, TRBD1. TRBV1 counts as a pseudogene. This CDR3 has 15 residues. The DNA of the CDR3 is TGCGCCAGCGGACTAGACGGGGACAGGGCCTACGAGCAGTACTTC. Translated, it gives CASGLDGDRAYEQYF.

This clonotype was counted at least ten times. V and J are TRBV5-4 and TRBJ2-2, with D perhaps assigned TRBD1 or TRBD2 (5 bases each). The germline CDR1 and CDR2 sequences are SGHNT and YYREEE (reference sequence). The CDR3 is 15 amino acids. Trimming removed 0 bases from V and 7 bases from J, with 13 bases in between. The chain's CDR3 is CASSLEGRPSGELFF. CDR3 bases: TGTGCCAGCAGCTTGGAGGGACGCCCAAGCGGGGAGCTGTTTTTT. Full variable domain (outside the CDR3, taken from reference TRBV5-4 and TRBJ2-2): ETGVTQSPTHLIKTRGQQVTLRCSSQSGHNTVSWYQQALGQGPQFIFQYYREEENGRGNFPPRFSGLQFPNYSSELNVNALELDDSALYLCASSLEGRPSGELFFGEGSRLTVL.

This clonotype turned up a few times. The V call is TRBV5-1, the J call TRBJ1-4; tentatively, D is TRBD1 (6 bases). Trimming stripped 4 bases from V and 6 bases from J, with 13 bases between. From germline, CDR1 is SGHRS and CDR2 YFSETQ. CDR3 length: 14 amino acids. For the CDR3, the DNA is TGCGCCAGCAGCCCTGACGGACAGTATGAAAAACTGTTTTTT. This translates into CASSPDGQYEKLFF.

V is TRBV29-1 and J is TRBJ1-3; D call uncertain. Between the trimmed V and J ends, which lost 4 bases and 4 bases, there was a span of 5 bases. The germline CDR1 and CDR2 sequences are SQVTM and ANQGSEA. The CDR3 sequence is 11 residues long. CDR3 sequence reads: CSVGLGNTIYF. CDR3 DNA: TGCAGCGTTGGTCTAGGAAACACCATATATTTT.

This clonotype was recorded a few times. The chain couples TRBV12-3 or TRBV12-4 to TRBJ2-7; D is possibly TRBD1 (6 bases). The CDR3 runs 15 residues. V gave up 2 bases and J gave up 3 bases, with 14 bases separating them. Written as DNA, the CDR3 is TGTGCCAGCAGTTTAAGGGCGGACAGATACTACGAGCAGTACTTC. Its translation is CASSLRADRYYEQYF.

This clonotype was seen only a few times. The chain links TRBV7-9 to TRBJ2-1; TRBD1 aligns across 7 bases. Per the germline V gene, CDR1 is SEHNR and CDR2 is FQNEAQ (reference sequence). CDR3 length: 16 amino acids. V lost 5 bases, J lost 0 bases, and 7 bases stayed unmatched. The CDR3 loop reads CASSRTAGGSYNEQFF. The CDR3 DNA is TGTGCCAGCAGCCGTACCGCAGGGGGCTCCTACAATGAGCAGTTCTTC.

This clonotype was seen a handful of times. The CDR3 nucleotides read TGCGCCAGCAGCTTCGAGCGGGGGGACTACAATGAGCAGTTCTTC. Amino acid sequence: CASSFERGDYNEQFF. The chain uses TRBV5-1 and TRBJ2-1, with 9 positions matching TRBD2. The CDR3 runs 15 residues. Germline trimming cut 2 bases from V and 3 bases from J; bases unmatched to any gene: 3. In germline, CDR1 is SGHRS, CDR2 YFSETQ.

This clonotype was picked up a small number of times. V gene TRBV12-3 or TRBV12-4 combines with J gene TRBJ2-5, with 8 bases aligning to TRBD2. The CDR3 has 13 amino acids. With 6 bases clipped from V and 5 bases from J, the junction kept 5 bases outside the gene matches. The CDR3: CASSGGAGETQYF. The CDR3 region has the DNA TGTGCCAGCAGCGGGGGGGCCGGGGAGACCCAGTACTTC.

This clonotype occurred many times. CDR3 residues: CASRRQGGETQYF. The CDR3 DNA is TGTGCCAGCAGGAGACAGGGTGGAGAGACCCAGTACTTC. The J gene is TRBJ2-5, the V gene TRBV6-2 or TRBV6-3; the match to TRBD1 covers 7 bases. From germline, CDR1 is MNHEY and CDR2 SVGEGT. The ends lost 6 bases at V and 4 bases at J; junction bases unmatched: 5. The CDR3 contains 13 residues.

This clonotype showed up many times. The chain combines TRBV10-2 with TRBJ1-1; D gene uncertain. Germline V gives CDR1 WSHSY, CDR2 SAAADI. V lost 3 bases and J lost 2, with 10 bases in between. This CDR3 is 14 amino acids long. CDR3 DNA sequence: TGCGCCAGCAGTGACCCAGGAACAAACACTGAAGCTTTCTTT. Translating gives CASSDPGTNTEAFF.